The rows below give T cell receptor beta chains drawn from one sample of a study of molecular identifiers for immune sequencing clone quantification. TCRdb ran MiXCR on the PCR reads and lists one entry per CDR3 protein. The table lists 350,000 or so distinct CDR3 sequences, roughly a fifth of them singletons. The specimen was naive CD8+ T cells from blood, with Jurkat cell RNA spiked in. The receptors come from a human donor in good health. Some libraries in this study had Jurkat cell RNA spiked in. The CDR3 runs from the conserved cysteine through the conserved F or W. Each record gives: J gene, V gene, CDR3 protein.

TRBJ2-3	TRBV15	CATSREGISTDTQYF
TRBJ2-7	TRBV4-3	CASSQAFLTSDSYEQYF
TRBJ2-6	TRBV6-5	CASKKEPSGANVLTF
TRBJ2-7	TRBV6-2/TRBV6-3	CASSYGPLHDYEQYF
TRBJ1-1	TRBV27	CASSYAGADTEAFF
TRBJ2-6	TRBV29-1	CSVLTWEGANVLTF
TRBJ1-4	TRBV12-3/TRBV12-4	CASSPGQDSTNEKLFF
TRBJ2-3	TRBV27	CASSPLAGEGYTDTQYF
TRBJ2-5	TRBV7-9	CASARRDSGVETQYF
TRBJ2-6	TRBV4-3	CASSQARGGANVLTF
TRBJ2-4	TRBV20-1	CSARGSLEGRF
TRBJ2-5	TRBV7-6	CASSYATGKQETQYF
TRBJ2-7	TRBV10-3	CAISAGTGASGQYF
TRBJ2-5	TRBV25-1	CASSDGETQYF
TRBJ2-1	TRBV6-2/TRBV6-3	CVSKQSSYNEQFF
TRBJ2-3	TRBV5-5	CASSSLLGYDTQYF
TRBJ1-5	TRBV4-3	CASSQELYVSNQPQHF
TRBJ1-2	TRBV7-9	CASSLVGPGRWHGYTF
TRBJ2-7	TRBV20-1	CSARVVSGTNEQYF
TRBJ2-5	TRBV18	CASSPPDGVETQYF
TRBJ2-2	TRBV6-5	CASSYSRGTGELFF
TRBJ2-3	TRBV28	CASSLVARDTQYF
TRBJ2-7	TRBV30	CAWEWGQGLGERYF
TRBJ2-5	TRBV12-3/TRBV12-4	CASSQGPGTSGGKTQYF
TRBJ1-1	TRBV7-9	CASSSRQGLLTEAFF
TRBJ2-1	TRBV11-2	CASSLKLSDEQFF
TRBJ1-4	TRBV9	CASSPTTYNEKLFF
TRBJ2-7	TRBV6-1	CASSEGLGTGGEQYF
TRBJ2-7	TRBV20-1	CSARDIEVGVYEQYF
TRBJ1-1	TRBV7-9	CASSLAGGQLNTEAFF
TRBJ1-1	TRBV5-1	CASSLDTPRTEAFF